The 27 T cell receptor beta chains below were found in one sample sequenced in a study of technical replicates of blood from several donors. Sequencing used immunoSEQ multiplex PCR; TCRdb keeps in-frame clones, though not all of them. The sample contains approximately 78,000 clones, roughly 92% of which appear only once. Sequencing used T cells isolated from PBMCs. The receptors come from a human donor in good health.

This sequence joins TRBV7-2 and TRBJ2-5; 11 bases map to TRBD1. Germline V gene lookup returns CDR1 SGHTA and CDR2 FQGNSA. The V gene end was trimmed by 4 bases and the J gene end by 5 bases; junction bases not matched to a gene: 6. The CDR3 has 15 amino acids. The CDR3 sequence: CASSWDRGSGETQYF. The CDR3 coding sequence is TGTGCCAGCAGCTGGGACAGGGGGTCGGGGGAGACCCAGTACTTC.

V usage is TRBV4-1 and J usage is TRBJ2-5, with D perhaps matching TRBD1 (5 bases). Trimming cost V 0 bases and J 2 bases, with 10 bases left between them. Per the germline V gene, CDR1 is MGHRA and CDR2 is YSYEKL. The CDR3 is made up of 15 amino acids. CDR3 sequence reads: CASSQEPDRQETQYF. Written as DNA, the CDR3 is TGCGCCAGCAGCCAAGAACCAGACAGACAAGAGACCCAGTACTTC.

The V gene is TRBV6-1, the J gene TRBJ2-1; perhaps TRBD2 as D (6 bases). The germline V and J ends were trimmed by 3 bases and 3 bases, with 9 bases remaining between them. Germline loops: CDR1 MNHNS, CDR2 SASEGT. This CDR3 is 14 amino acids long. The CDR3 DNA reads as TGTGCCAGCAGTGATGGAGGGGTCTACAATGAGCAGTTCTTC. It specifies CASSDGGVYNEQFF.

The V call is TRBV7-9, the J call TRBJ2-7; 7 bases align to TRBD2. The CDR3 runs 12 residues. Trimming cost V 11 bases and J 0 bases; bases outside gene matches: 4. Per germline, CDR1 SEHNR and CDR2 FQNEAQ (reference sequence). The CDR3 loop reads CALAVSSYEQYF. CDR3 sequence (DNA): TGTGCCCTAGCGGTCAGCTCCTACGAGCAGTACTTC.

The genes are TRBV9 and TRBJ1-4; 7 nucleotides match TRBD1. This CDR3 has 17 residues. With V trimmed by 0 bases and J by 8 bases, 13 bases remained unmatched. Germline CDR1 SGDLS, CDR2 YYNGEE. Here the CDR3 reads CASSVGVQGRGAEKLFF. CDR3 bases: TGTGCCAGCAGCGTAGGCGTACAGGGGCGGGGAGCAGAAAAACTGTTTTTT.

The chain carries TRBV21-1 and TRBJ2-7; the D call in the table, TRBD1, was not verified against the DNA. TRBV21-1 is a recognized pseudogene. This CDR3 comprises 16 residues. CDR3 nucleotides: TGTGCCAGCATCTCTTGCAGGGAAAGGTTGAGATACGAGCAGTACTTC. It yields the protein CASISCRERLRYEQYF.

The genes are TRBV5-1 and TRBJ1-1; TRBD1 matches 7 bases. Germline V CDR1 and CDR2: SGHRS, YFSETQ. The V gene end was trimmed by 4 bases and the J gene end by 8 bases; junction bases not matched to a gene: 14. The CDR3 is made up of 15 amino acids. CDR3 protein: CASSGTGVAGGEAFF. CDR3 DNA: TGCGCCAGCAGCGGTACAGGGGTCGCGGGTGGAGAAGCTTTCTTT. Full variable domain (rest looked up from reference TRBV5-1 and TRBJ1-1): KAGVTQTPRYLIKTRGQQVTLSCSPISGHRSVSWYQQTPGQGLQFLFEYFSETQRNKGNFPGRFSGRQFSNSRSEMNVSTLELGDSALYLCASSGTGVAGGEAFFGQGTRLTVV.

The chain has TRBV7-3 and TRBJ2-1; 7 bases are shared with TRBD2. V was clipped by 2 bases and J by 6 bases; unmatched bases: 1. From germline, CDR1 is SGHTA and CDR2 FQGTGA. The CDR3 length is 13 residues. Written as DNA, the CDR3 is TGTGCCAGCAGCTTAGGCGGGAGCAATGAGCAGTTCTTC. It codes for CASSLGGSNEQFF. Drawing the rest from reference TRBV7-3 and TRBJ2-1, the complete variable domain is GAGVSQTPSNKVTEKGKYVELRCDPISGHTALYWYRQSLGQGPEFLIYFQGTGAADDSGLPNDRFFAVRPEGSVSTLKIQRTERGDSAVYLCASSLGGSNEQFFGPGTRLTVL.

This sequence joins TRBV7-9 and TRBJ2-1, with 7 bases fitting TRBD2. From germline, CDR1 is SEHNR and CDR2 FQNEAQ (reference sequence). With V trimmed by 6 bases and J by 7 bases, 6 bases remained unmatched. This CDR3 has 13 residues. In nucleotides, the CDR3 is TGTGCCAGCAGTTACCGGGGGGTAAATGAGCAGTTCTTC. Protein: CASSYRGVNEQFF.

V and J are TRBV4-1 and TRBJ2-7; perhaps TRBD1 as D (5 bases). CDR3 length: 16 amino acids. Germline V gene sequence: CDR1 MGHRA, CDR2 YSYEKL. V was cut by 0 bases and J by 0 bases, with 12 bases left in between. This CDR3 is CASSQERFRVSYEQYF. Here the CDR3 DNA reads TGCGCCAGCAGCCAAGAGCGGTTCAGGGTCTCCTACGAGCAGTACTTC.

This rearrangement joins TRBV4-3 to TRBJ2-2, with a tentative D call TRBD2 (5 bases). CDR3 size: 13 residues. The germline V gene encodes CDR1 LGHNA and CDR2 YSLEER. V lost 5 bases, J lost 4 bases, and 8 bases lay in between. The CDR3 coding sequence is TGCGCCAGCAGCGACGGGATCACCGGGGAGCTGTTTTTT. Encoded protein: CASSDGITGELFF.

Here the CDR3 reads CASSFTGEQYF. The CDR3 region has the DNA TGTGCCAGCAGTTTTACCGGCGAGCAGTACTTC. This chain links TRBV4-2 with TRBJ2-7; D is undetermined. This CDR3 is 11 amino acids long. CDR1 is LGHNA, CDR2 YNFKEQ, per germline. Trimming removed 6 bases at V and 6 bases at J, with 9 bases between.

This chain uses TRBV27 with TRBJ2-1; 7 positions match TRBD2. The length of the CDR3 is 15 residues. CDR1 is MNHEY and CDR2 is SMNVEV in the germline V gene (reference sequence). J lost 3 bases, V lost 2 bases, and 4 bases had no gene match. The CDR3 coding sequence is TGTGCCAGCAGTTTACCGGGAGGACTCTACAATGAGCAGTTCTTC. This encodes CASSLPGGLYNEQFF.

The rearrangement uses TRBV29-1 and TRBJ2-7, with 8 bases identical to TRBD1. Germline-derived CDR1 and CDR2 are SQVTM and ANQGSEA. CDR3 length equals 14 residues. The J segment lost 4 bases and the V segment lost 8 bases, leaving 13 bases of the junction unmatched. DNA for the CDR3: TGCAGCTTTATATTAGGGGACAGGCAATACGAGCAGTACTTC. It yields the protein CSFILGDRQYEQYF.

The J gene is TRBJ1-3, the V gene TRBV30; D might be TRBD1 (6 bases). Per the germline V gene, CDR1 is GTSNPN and CDR2 is SVGIG (reference sequence). V was shortened by 2 bases and J by 7 bases, with 18 bases between the two germline ends. The CDR3 is made up of 15 amino acids. The chain's CDR3 is CAWSPLQGNPNTIYF. For the CDR3, the DNA is TGTGCCTGGAGTCCTCTACAGGGAAATCCCAACACCATATATTTT.

The rearrangement uses TRBV29-1 and TRBJ2-3; TRBD1 matches 7 bases. This CDR3 comprises 12 residues. V was pared by 7 bases and J by 6 bases, with 7 bases of the junction left unmatched. Germline V gene lookup returns CDR1 SQVTM and CDR2 ANQGSEA. The CDR3: CSGKPQGDTQYF. CDR3 nucleotide sequence: TGCAGCGGGAAACCACAGGGGGATACGCAGTATTTT.

V and J are TRBV11-2 and TRBJ2-7; the D is unclear. Per germline, CDR1 SGHAT and CDR2 FQNNGV. The CDR3 has 14 residues. V was shortened by 4 bases and J by 0 bases, with 10 bases between the two germline ends. The CDR3 DNA is TGTGCCAGCAGCTCCCCCCGGAGCTCCTACGAGCAGTACTTC. It is translated as CASSSPRSSYEQYF. The complete variable domain, with remaining parts taken from reference TRBV11-2 and TRBJ2-7, reads EAGVAQSPRYKIIEKRQSVAFWCNPISGHATLYWYQQILGQGPKLLIQFQNNGVVDDSQLPKDRFSAERLKGVDSTLKIQPAKLEDSAVYLCASSSPRSSYEQYFGPGTRLTVT.

V is TRBV30 and J is TRBJ2-3; 7 bases agree with TRBD1. The CDR3 length is 15 residues. Germline CDR1 is GTSNPN and CDR2 is SVGIG (reference sequence). V lost 0 bases, J lost 0 bases, and 3 bases stayed unmatched. CDR3 in amino acids: CAWSVTGASTDTQYF. In DNA, the CDR3 is TGTGCCTGGAGTGTCACAGGGGCTAGCACAGATACGCAGTATTTT.

This clone appeared once. This chain connects TRBV4-2 to TRBJ2-7; weak D call: TRBD1 (5 bases). The germline CDR1 and CDR2 sequences are LGHNA and YNFKEQ. This CDR3 is built from 14 residues. Trimming took 1 base from V and 2 from J, leaving 9 bases between them. Here the CDR3 DNA reads TGTGCCAGCAGCCAAGTTCCAGGGACCTACGAGCAGTACTTC. It encodes CASSQVPGTYEQYF.

A note on this clone: Germline and junction disagree at one end, which may indicate a read error. This chain uses TRBV19 with TRBJ1-5, with 8 bases aligning to TRBD1. The CDR3 length is 15 residues. Germline V gene sequence: CDR1 LNHDA, CDR2 SQIVND (reference sequence). For the CDR3, the DNA is TGTGCCAGTATGGGGGGAGGCAGGGGGCTTCAGTCCCAGCATTTT. Translation: CASMGGGRGLQSQHF.

The chain joins TRBV2 to TRBJ1-4; no clear D. The germline V gene encodes CDR1 SNHLY and CDR2 FYNNEI. CDR3 length equals 14 residues. Between the trimmed V and J ends, which lost 4 bases and 5 bases, there was a span of 11 bases. CDR3 nucleotides: TGTGCCAGCAGTGCAACTCTCTCCAATGAAAAACTGTTTTTT. It specifies CASSATLSNEKLFF.

CDR3 amino acids: CAISEKLAGTTDTQYF. The DNA of the CDR3 is TGTGCCATCAGTGAGAAACTAGCGGGTACCACAGATACGCAGTATTTT. This rearrangement joins TRBV10-3 to TRBJ2-3; TRBD2 aligns across 9 bases. V gave up 2 bases and J gave up 2 bases; unmatched junction bases: 5. In germline, CDR1 is ENHRY, CDR2 SYGVKD. The CDR3 sequence is 16 residues long.

The rearrangement joins TRBV28 to TRBJ1-2, with D tentatively TRBD1 (6 bases). Germline CDR1 is MDHEN and CDR2 is SYDVKM. This CDR3 is 14 amino acids long. The V end was cut by 6 bases, the J end by 6 bases, with 17 bases between. The CDR3 spells CASSQTTGYHGYTF. In nucleotides, the CDR3 is TGTGCCAGCAGCCAGACTACAGGGTACCATGGCTACACCTTC.

V is TRBV9 and J is TRBJ2-3; possibly TRBD2 for D (5 bases). The CDR3 loop spans 14 amino acids. Germline values: CDR1 SGDLS, CDR2 YYNGEE. Trimming removed 0 bases at V and 2 bases at J, with 7 bases between. CDR3 in amino acids: CASSVVGVTDTQYF. In nucleotides, the CDR3 is TGTGCCAGCAGCGTAGTGGGAGTCACAGATACGCAGTATTTT.

This chain joins TRBV23-1 and TRBJ2-5; 12 positions match TRBD2. TRBV23-1 is designated an ORF whose function remains uncertain. The CDR3 runs 18 residues. The junction had 12 bases not matched to a gene; V was cut back by 1 base and J by 6 bases. The CDR3, as DNA: TGCGCCAGCAGTCAATTCCCCGCACCTAGCGGGGGGGCAAAGACCCAGTACTTC. It codes for CASSQFPAPSGGAKTQYF.

The chain recombines TRBV27 with TRBJ1-2; 9 bases are a match to TRBD1. The CDR3 extends over 12 amino acids. V dropped 6 bases and J dropped 8; count of bases not matched to a gene: 4. Per germline, CDR1 MNHEY and CDR2 SMNVEV (reference sequence). The CDR3 DNA sequence: TGTGCCAGCAGCCCGGGACAGGGAGGCTACACCTTC. It encodes CASSPGQGGYTF.

The chain joins TRBV7-2 to TRBJ1-5; 7 bases map to TRBD1. The germline CDR1 and CDR2 sequences are SGHTA and FQGNSA. This CDR3 has 15 residues. V lost 5 bases and J lost 5; bases outside the gene matches: 9. DNA of the CDR3: TGTGCCAGCAGCCCCAGACAGGGATCCGATCAGCCCCAGCATTTT. Amino acid sequence: CASSPRQGSDQPQHF.